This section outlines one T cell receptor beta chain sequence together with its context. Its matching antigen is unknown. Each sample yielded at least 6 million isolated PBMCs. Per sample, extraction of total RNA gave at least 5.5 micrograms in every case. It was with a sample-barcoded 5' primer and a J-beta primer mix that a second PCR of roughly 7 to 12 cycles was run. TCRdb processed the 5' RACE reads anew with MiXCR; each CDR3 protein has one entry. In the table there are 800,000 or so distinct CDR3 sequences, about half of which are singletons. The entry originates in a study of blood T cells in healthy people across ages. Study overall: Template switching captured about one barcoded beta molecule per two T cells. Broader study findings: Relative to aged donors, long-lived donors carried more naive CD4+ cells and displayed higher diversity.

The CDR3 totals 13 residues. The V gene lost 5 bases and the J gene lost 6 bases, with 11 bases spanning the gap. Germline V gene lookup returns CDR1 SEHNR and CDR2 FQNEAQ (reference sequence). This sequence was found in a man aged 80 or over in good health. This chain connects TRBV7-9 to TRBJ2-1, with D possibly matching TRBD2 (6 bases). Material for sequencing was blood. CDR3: CASSATRSNEQFF. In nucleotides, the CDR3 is TGTGCCAGCAGCGCGACTAGGTCCAATGAGCAGTTCTTC.